This T cell receptor (beta chain) was recorded in a study of a mutant IDH1 vaccine in newly diagnosed glioma. As for the study in general: The first vaccination came 4-6 weeks after radiotherapy alone, or with temozolomide cycles. General study findings and limits: Seemingly, top peripheral T cell clonotype changes bore no relation to pseudoprogression.

The trim removed 5 bases at V and 4 bases at J, leaving 1 base unmatched. The CDR3 has 15 amino acids. Germline CDR1 and CDR2: LNHNV and YYDKDF (reference sequence). Sequenced by immunoSEQ multiplex PCR; TCRdb stores in-frame clones only, minus some. This sample carries tens of thousands of clones, roughly 80% of them seen once, and the ten largest clones take about 8.2%. Sample time point: week 11, during vaccination. Alongside topical imiquimod, each dose of vaccine comprised 300 ug of mutant IDH1 20-mer peptide. Concerning this clone: What it binds is unknown.

The rearrangement joins TRBV15 to TRBJ1-6, with 11 bases fitting TRBD1. This receptor was taken from a woman aged 45-60 years with glioma. The sample here was PBMCs, taken from a glioma patient whose treatment included an IDH1 peptide vaccine. The CDR3 sequence is CATSGTGGYNSPLHF. The CDR3 nucleotides are TGTGCCACCAGCGGGACAGGGGGGTATAATTCACCCCTCCACTTT. Complete variable domain (other parts from reference TRBV15 and TRBJ1-6): DAMVIQNPRYQVTQFGKPVTLSCSQTLNHNVMYWYQQKSSQAPKLLFHYYDKDFNNEADTPDNFQSRRPNTSFCFLDIRSPGLGDTAMYLCATSGTGGYNSPLHFGNGTRLTVT.